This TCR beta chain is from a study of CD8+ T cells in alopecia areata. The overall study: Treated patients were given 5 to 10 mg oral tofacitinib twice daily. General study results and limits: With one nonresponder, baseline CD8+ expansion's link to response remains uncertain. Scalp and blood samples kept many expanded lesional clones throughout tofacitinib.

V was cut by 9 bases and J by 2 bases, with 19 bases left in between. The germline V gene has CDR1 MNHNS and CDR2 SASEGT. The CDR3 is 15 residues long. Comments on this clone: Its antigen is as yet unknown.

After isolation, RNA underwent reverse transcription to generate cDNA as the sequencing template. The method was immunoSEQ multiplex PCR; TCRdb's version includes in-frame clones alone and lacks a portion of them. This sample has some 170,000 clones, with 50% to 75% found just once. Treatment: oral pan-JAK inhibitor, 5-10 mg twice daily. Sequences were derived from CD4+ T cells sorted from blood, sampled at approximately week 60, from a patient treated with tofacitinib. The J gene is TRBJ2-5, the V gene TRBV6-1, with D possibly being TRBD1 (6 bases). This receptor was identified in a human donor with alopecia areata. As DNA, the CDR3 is TGTGCCAGTCGAGGTCTGGAAGGGGGTCAAGAGACCCAGTACTTC. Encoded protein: CASRGLEGGQETQYF.